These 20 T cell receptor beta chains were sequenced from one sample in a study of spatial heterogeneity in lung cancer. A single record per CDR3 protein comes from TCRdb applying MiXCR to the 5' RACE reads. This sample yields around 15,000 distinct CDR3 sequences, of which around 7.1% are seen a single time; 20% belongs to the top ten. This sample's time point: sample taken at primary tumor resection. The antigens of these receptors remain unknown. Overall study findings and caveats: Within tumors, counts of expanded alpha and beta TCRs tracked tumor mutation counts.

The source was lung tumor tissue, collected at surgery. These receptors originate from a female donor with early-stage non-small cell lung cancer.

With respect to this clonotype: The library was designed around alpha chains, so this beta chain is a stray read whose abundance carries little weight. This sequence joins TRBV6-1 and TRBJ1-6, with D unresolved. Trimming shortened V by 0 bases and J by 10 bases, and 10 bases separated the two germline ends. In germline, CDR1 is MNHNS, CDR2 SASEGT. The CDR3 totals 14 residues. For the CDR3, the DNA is TGTGCCAGCAGTGAAGCCCCAGTGGGCTCACCCCTCCACTTT. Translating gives CASSEAPVGSPLHF.

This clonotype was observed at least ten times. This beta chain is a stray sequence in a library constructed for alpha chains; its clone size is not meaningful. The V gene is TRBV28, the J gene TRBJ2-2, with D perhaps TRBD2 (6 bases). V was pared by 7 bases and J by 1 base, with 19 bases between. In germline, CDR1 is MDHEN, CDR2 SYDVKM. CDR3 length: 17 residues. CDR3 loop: CASKRAPDNLNTGELFF. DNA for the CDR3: TGTGCCAGCAAGCGGGCCCCGGACAACTTGAACACCGGGGAGCTGTTTTTT.

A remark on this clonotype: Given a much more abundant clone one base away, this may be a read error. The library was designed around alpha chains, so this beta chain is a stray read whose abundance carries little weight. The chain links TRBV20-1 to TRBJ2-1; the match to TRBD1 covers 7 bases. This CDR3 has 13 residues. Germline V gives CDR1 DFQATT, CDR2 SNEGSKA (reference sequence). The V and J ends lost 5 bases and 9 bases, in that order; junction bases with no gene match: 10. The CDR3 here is CSAVNRGGVEQFF. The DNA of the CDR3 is TGCAGTGCTGTAAACAGAGGGGGCGTTGAGCAGTTCTTC.

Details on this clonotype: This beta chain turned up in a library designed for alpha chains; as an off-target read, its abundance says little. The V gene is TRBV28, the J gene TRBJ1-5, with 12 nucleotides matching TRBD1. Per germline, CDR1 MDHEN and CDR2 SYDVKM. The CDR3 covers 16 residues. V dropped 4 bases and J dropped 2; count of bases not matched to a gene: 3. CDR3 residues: CASSSGTGGRNQPQHF. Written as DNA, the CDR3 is TGTGCCAGCAGTTCGGGGACAGGGGGCCGCAATCAGCCCCAGCATTTT. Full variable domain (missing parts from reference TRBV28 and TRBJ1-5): DVKVTQSSRYLVKRTGEKVFLECVQDMDHENMFWYRQDPGLGLRLIYFSYDVKMKEKGDIPEGYSVSREKKERFSLILESASTNQTSMYLCASSSGTGGRNQPQHFGDGTRLSIL.

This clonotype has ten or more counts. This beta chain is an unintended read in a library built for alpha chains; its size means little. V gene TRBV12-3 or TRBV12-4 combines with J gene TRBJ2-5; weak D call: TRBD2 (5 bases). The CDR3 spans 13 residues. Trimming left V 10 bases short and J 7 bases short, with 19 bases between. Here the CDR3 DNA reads TGTGCCACCACGCCGGGGTCCAAGGGGACCCAGTACTTC. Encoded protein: CATTPGSKGTQYF.

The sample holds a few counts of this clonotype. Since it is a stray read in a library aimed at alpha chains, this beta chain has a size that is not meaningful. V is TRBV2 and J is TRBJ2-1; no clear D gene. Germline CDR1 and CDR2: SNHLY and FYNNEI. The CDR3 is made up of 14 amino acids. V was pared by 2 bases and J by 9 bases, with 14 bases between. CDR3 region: CASSESTAPGEQFF. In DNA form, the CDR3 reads TGTGCCAGCAGTGAAAGTACAGCGCCTGGTGAGCAGTTCTTC.

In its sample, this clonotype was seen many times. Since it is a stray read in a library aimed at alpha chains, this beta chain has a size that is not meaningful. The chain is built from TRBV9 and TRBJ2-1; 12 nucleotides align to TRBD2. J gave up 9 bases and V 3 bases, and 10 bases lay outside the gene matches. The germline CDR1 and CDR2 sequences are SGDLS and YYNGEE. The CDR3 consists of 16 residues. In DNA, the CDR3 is TGTGCCAGCAGCGCGGGACCGGGACTAGCGGGCGGTGAGCAGTTCTTC. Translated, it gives CASSAGPGLAGGEQFF.

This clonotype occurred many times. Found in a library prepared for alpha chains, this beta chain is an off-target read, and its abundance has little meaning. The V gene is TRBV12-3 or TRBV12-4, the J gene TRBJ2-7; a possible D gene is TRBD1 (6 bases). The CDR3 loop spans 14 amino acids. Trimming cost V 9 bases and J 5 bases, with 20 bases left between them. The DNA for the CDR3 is TGTGCCAGTTCGTCGGGGCAGGGGACCGACGAGCAGTACTTC. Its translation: CASSSGQGTDEQYF.

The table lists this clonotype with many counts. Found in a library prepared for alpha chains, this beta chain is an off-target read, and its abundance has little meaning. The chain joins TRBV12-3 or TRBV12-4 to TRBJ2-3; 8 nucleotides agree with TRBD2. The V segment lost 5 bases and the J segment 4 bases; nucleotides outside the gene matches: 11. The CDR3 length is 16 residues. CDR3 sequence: CASSPGTRWRSDTQYF. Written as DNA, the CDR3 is TGTGCCAGCAGTCCCGGGACTAGGTGGCGGTCAGATACGCAGTATTTT.

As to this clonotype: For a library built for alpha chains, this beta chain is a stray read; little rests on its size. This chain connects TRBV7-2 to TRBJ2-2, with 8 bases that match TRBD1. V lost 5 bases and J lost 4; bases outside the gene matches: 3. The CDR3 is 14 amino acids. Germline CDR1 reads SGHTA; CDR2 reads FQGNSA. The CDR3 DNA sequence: TGTGCCAGCAGCCCAGGGGGCAGCACCGGGGAGCTGTTTTTT. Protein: CASSPGGSTGELFF.

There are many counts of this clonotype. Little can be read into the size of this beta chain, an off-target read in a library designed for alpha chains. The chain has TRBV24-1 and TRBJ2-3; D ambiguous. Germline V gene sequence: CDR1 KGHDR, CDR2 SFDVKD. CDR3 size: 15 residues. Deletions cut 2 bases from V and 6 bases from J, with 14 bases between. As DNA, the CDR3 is TGTGCCACCAGTGATTCAGAAGGCACTGGCGATACGCAGTATTTT. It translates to CATSDSEGTGDTQYF.

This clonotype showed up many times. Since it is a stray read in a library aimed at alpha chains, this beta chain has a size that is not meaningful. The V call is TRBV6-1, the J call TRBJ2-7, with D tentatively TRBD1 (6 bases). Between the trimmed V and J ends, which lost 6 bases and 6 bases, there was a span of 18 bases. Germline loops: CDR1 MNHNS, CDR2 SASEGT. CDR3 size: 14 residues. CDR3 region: CASRRGQGSSEQYF. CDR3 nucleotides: TGTGCCAGCAGGAGGGGACAAGGTTCGTCCGAGCAGTACTTC.

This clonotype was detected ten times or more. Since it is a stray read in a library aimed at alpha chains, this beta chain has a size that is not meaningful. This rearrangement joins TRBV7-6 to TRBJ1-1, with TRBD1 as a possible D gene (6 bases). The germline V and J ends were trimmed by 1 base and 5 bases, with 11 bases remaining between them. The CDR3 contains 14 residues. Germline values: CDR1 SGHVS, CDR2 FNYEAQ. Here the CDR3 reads CASSLGGARTEAFF. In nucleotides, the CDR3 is TGTGCCAGCAGCTTAGGGGGGGCTCGGACTGAAGCTTTCTTT.

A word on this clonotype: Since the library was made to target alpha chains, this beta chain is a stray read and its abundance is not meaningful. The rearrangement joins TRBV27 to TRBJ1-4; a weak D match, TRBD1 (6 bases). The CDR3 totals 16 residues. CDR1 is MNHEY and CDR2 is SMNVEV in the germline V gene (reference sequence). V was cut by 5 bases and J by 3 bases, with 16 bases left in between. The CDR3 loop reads CASSLSPGQPNEKLFF. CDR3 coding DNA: TGTGCCAGCAGTCTCTCTCCTGGACAGCCTAATGAAAAACTGTTTTTT.

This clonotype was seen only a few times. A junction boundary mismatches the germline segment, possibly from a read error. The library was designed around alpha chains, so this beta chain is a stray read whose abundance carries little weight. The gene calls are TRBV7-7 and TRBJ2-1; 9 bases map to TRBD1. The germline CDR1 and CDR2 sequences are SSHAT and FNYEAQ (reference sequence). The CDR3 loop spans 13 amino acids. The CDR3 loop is CASSRDREDEQFF. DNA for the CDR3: TGTGCTAGCAGCCGGGACAGGGAAGATGAGCAGTTCTTC.

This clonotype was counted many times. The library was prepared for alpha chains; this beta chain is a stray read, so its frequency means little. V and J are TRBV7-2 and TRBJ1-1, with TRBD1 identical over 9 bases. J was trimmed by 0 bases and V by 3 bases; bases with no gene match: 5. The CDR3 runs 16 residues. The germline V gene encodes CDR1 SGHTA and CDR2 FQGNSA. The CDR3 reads CASSFGTGILNTEAFF. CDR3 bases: TGTGCCAGCAGCTTCGGGACAGGGATACTGAACACTGAAGCTTTCTTT.

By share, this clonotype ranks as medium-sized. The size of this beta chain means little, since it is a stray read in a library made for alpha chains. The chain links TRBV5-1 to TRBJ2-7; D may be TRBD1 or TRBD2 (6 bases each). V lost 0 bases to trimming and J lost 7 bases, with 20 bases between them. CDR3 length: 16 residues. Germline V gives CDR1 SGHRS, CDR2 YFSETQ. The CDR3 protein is CASSLAFGPGAREQYF. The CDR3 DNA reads TGCGCCAGCAGCTTGGCCTTCGGTCCGGGGGCAAGGGAGCAGTACTTC.

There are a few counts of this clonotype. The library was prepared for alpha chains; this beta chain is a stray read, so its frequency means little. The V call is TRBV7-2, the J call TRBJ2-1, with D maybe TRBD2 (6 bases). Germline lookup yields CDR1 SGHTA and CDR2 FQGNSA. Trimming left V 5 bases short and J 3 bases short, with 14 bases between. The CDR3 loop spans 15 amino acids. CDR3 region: CASSPRAGSYNEQFF. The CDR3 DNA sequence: TGTGCCAGCAGCCCGAGGGCGGGGAGCTACAATGAGCAGTTCTTC.

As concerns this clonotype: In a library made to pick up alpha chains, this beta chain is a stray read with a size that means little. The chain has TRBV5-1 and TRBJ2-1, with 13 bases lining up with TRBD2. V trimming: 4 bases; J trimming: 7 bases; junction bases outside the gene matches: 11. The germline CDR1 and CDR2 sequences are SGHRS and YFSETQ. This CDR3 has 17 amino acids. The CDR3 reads CASSPPLTSGGGNEQFF. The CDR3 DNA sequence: TGCGCCAGCAGCCCCCCCTTAACTAGCGGGGGGGGAAATGAGCAGTTCTTC.

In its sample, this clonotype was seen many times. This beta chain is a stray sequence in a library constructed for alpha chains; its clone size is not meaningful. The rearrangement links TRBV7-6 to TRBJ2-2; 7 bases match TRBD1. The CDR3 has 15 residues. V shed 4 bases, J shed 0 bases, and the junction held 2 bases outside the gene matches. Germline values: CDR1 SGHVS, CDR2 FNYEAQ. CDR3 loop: CASSSTGANTGELFF. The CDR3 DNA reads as TGTGCCAGCAGCTCCACAGGGGCGAACACCGGGGAGCTGTTTTTT. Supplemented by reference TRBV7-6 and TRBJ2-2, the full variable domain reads GAGVSQSPRYKVTKRGQDVALRCDPISGHVSLYWYRQALGQGPEFLTYFNYEAQQDKSGLPNDRFSAERPEGSISTLTIQRTEQRDSAMYRCASSSTGANTGELFFGEGSRLTVL.